The source of this T cell receptor beta chain is a study of regulatory T cells in long-lasting Graves disease. General study results and limits: Preferential use of TRBV28, TRBJ1-2 and TRBJ2-5 was seen in persistent disease.

Arm-PCR of CDR3 regions with iRepertoire HTBI primers generated TCR beta libraries. Per the original data handling: Identification of gene segments yielded more than 60 TRBV and about 14 TRBJ across samples. TCRdb re-called the multiplex PCR reads through MiXCR, storing one row per CDR3 protein. TCRdb assigned the V and J calls; the authors' analysis was not used. Of some 300,000 distinct CDR3 sequences listed, under 25% are singletons. Time point meaning: persistent/refractory GD, antithyroid drugs over 5 years with positive TRAb. The TCR library was made from RNA extracted from PBMCs. It was by American Thyroid Association guidelines that Graves' disease was diagnosed. As regards this clonotype: Its antigen is currently unknown.

Germline assignment: CDR1 SNHLY and CDR2 FYNNEI. This CDR3 contains 14 residues. The V and J ends lost 3 bases and 7 bases respectively, with 12 bases between them. The source of this sequence is a female donor with Graves disease. The gene calls are TRBV2 and TRBJ1-4, with D unclear. Sequenced material: peripheral blood mononuclear cells (PBMCs), taken when the disease was refractory, from a patient treated with antithyroid drugs. CDR3 residues: CASSEVESGEKLFF. CDR3 nucleotide sequence: TGTGCCAGCAGTGAGGTCGAAAGCGGTGAAAAACTGTTTTTT.